This entry lists 8 T cell receptor beta chains sequenced from one sample in a study of cytomegalovirus exposure and HLA in healthy donors. Both 60 Vbeta primers and 13 Jbeta primers went into the PCR. Produced via immunoSEQ multiplex PCR; TCRdb's table is partial and in-frame only. Of 60,000 or so clones listed, roughly 71% are singletons. Sequencing was performed on PBMCs. The receptors were sampled from a man aged 50 to 60 in good health and CMV-seropositive.

The chain links TRBV29-1 to TRBJ2-3; D uncertain. This CDR3 has 10 amino acids. Per the germline V gene, CDR1 is SQVTM and CDR2 is ANQGSEA. V was clipped by 4 bases and J by 9 bases, with 8 bases between them. CDR3 in amino acids: CSVAGLTQYF. The CDR3 nucleotides are TGCAGCGTTGCTGGCCTGACGCAGTATTTT.

This chain connects TRBV6-5 to TRBJ2-7; a weak D match, TRBD1 (7 bases). Trimming took 8 bases from V and 0 from J, leaving 17 bases between them. The germline gives CDR1 MNHEY, CDR2 SVGAGI. This CDR3 is 15 amino acids long. DNA for the CDR3: TGTGCCAGCGTTGGGCGGGACAGAGGCTCCTACGAGCAGTACTTC. It is translated as CASVGRDRGSYEQYF.

The chain links TRBV6-1 to TRBJ2-1; 7 positions agree with TRBD2. This CDR3 contains 15 residues. The germline V gene encodes CDR1 MNHNS and CDR2 SASEGT. After removal of 1 base from V and 2 bases from J, the junction contained 2 bases not matched to a gene. CDR3 bases: TGTGCCAGCAGTGAAGGGGGGGGGACCTACAATGAGCAGTTCTTC. Translated, it gives CASSEGGGTYNEQFF.

This clone was seen only a few times. Here the CDR3 reads CASSLDQGSTDTQYF. The CDR3 DNA reads TGTGCCAGCAGCTTAGACCAGGGAAGCACAGATACGCAGTATTTT. The chain recombines TRBV7-9 with TRBJ2-3; D is perhaps TRBD1 (5 bases). This CDR3 region has 15 residues. Trimming removed 1 base at V and 0 bases at J, with 8 bases between. In germline, CDR1 is SEHNR, CDR2 FQNEAQ (reference sequence).

V gene TRBV5-6 combines with J gene TRBJ2-7, with 10 bases lining up with TRBD1. Germline lookup yields CDR1 SGHDT and CDR2 YYEEEE. Losses at the gene ends were 2 bases for V and 6 bases for J; bases not matched to a gene: 11. CDR3 size: 16 residues. CDR3 loop: CASSFQSGTGVGEQYF. The CDR3 coding sequence is TGTGCCAGCAGCTTTCAAAGCGGGACAGGGGTGGGCGAGCAGTACTTC.

The chain links TRBV7-6 to TRBJ2-7; 13 bases line up with TRBD2. V shed 1 base, J shed 5 bases, and the junction held 17 bases outside the gene matches. CDR1 and CDR2 from the germline V gene are SGHVS and FNYEAQ. CDR3 length: 20 amino acids. CDR3 loop: CASSLGPSLMTSGRPDEQYF. The CDR3 DNA sequence: TGTGCCAGCAGCTTAGGCCCTTCCCTTATGACTAGCGGGAGGCCCGACGAGCAGTACTTC.

This chain connects TRBV9 to TRBJ1-2; 8 bases agree with TRBD1. Trimming removed 3 bases from V and 6 bases from J; junction bases left unmatched: 16. There are 17 residues in the CDR3. CDR1 is SGDLS and CDR2 is YYNGEE in the germline V gene. The CDR3 is CASSEAVQGASGDGYTF. As DNA, the CDR3 is TGTGCCAGCAGCGAGGCCGTTCAGGGGGCTTCGGGGGATGGCTACACCTTC.

This clone came up a few times. The DNA for the CDR3 is TGTGCCTGGAGTGTGGGGAGGGCCTACGAGCAGTACTTC. This encodes CAWSVGRAYEQYF. V usage is TRBV30 and J usage is TRBJ2-7; 7 nucleotides line up with TRBD2. The CDR3 totals 13 residues. Germline V gives CDR1 GTSNPN, CDR2 SVGIG (reference sequence). J gave up 2 bases and V 0 bases, and 1 base lay outside the gene matches.